This T cell receptor (beta chain) was documented in a study of shared clonotypes between healthy human individuals. This clone was observed a few times. Its antigen is currently unknown. Other nucleotide sequences from this sample produce the same CDR3. The ends were cut back, 6 bases at V and 0 bases at J, with 9 bases in the middle. Germline lookup yields CDR1 MNHEY and CDR2 SMNVEV (reference sequence). The CDR3 loop spans 13 amino acids. Study-level results: A reduction in generation probabilities was seen for non-shared clonotypes relative to those shared by all four donors. Naive CD4 clonotypes were shared across several donors at 4.5% to 6%. Despite large depth, rarefaction showed incomplete sorted-subset sequencing.

In the study's own analysis: Filtering differed for immunoSEQ, which gave only junction sequences without quality scores. Profiled with immunoSEQ multiplex PCR; TCRdb holds only in-frame clones, not every one. That table supplies the V and J calls and clone size; D and trimming were determined from the DNA. The sample shows some 740,000 clones, about 92% of them seen only once. Naive CD8 cells lacked CD45RO and underwent positive selection for CCR7, leaving out terminally differentiated effector memory CD45RA+ cells. The sequence derives from a man aged 25 to 40 in good health. The chain links TRBV27 to TRBJ2-7; D may match TRBD1 or TRBD2 (5 bases each). The material sequenced was naive CD8+ T cells sorted from blood. In DNA form, the CDR3 reads TGTGCCAGCAGGAGGGGCGGCTCCTACGAGCAGTACTTC. It codes for CASRRGGSYEQYF.